This TCR beta chain was sequenced during a study of blood T cell repertoires in COVID-19. Authors' methods: Estimation of nucleated cell counts relied on the amplification of reference gene primers. The data were produced by immunoSEQ multiplex PCR, yet TCRdb's version contains in-frame clones alone and is incomplete. V and J calls and clone size are those listed in that table; D and trimming were worked out from the DNA. The table includes hundreds of thousands of clones, 85% detected once. Trimming stripped 5 bases from V and 3 bases from J, with 17 bases between. The CDR3 contains 16 residues. CDR1 is SNHLY and CDR2 is FYNNEI in the germline V gene.

Sequences were obtained from peripheral blood. This sequence joins TRBV2 and TRBJ1-5; TRBD1 might be the D (6 bases). The clonotype comes from a woman aged 18-29 years with acute or convalescent COVID-19. CDR3 sequence reads: CASSLQGVGFNQPQHF. CDR3 sequence (DNA): TGTGCCAGCAGTTTACAGGGCGTCGGTTTCAATCAGCCCCAGCATTTT.